These 2 T cell receptor beta chains came from one sample sequenced in a study of blood T cell repertoires in COVID-19. Repertoires were generated with immunoSEQ multiplex PCR, while TCRdb's copy carries only in-frame clones and drops some. Here the sample spans 95,000 to 110,000 clones, more than 70% being singletons. The material sequenced was peripheral blood. The receptor source for this set is a human donor in a cohort sampled during active COVID-19.

The V gene is TRBV5-1, the J gene TRBJ1-2; a possible D gene is TRBD1 (5 bases). The CDR3 runs to 14 residues. The germline V and J ends were trimmed by 0 bases and 2 bases, with 8 bases remaining between them. Germline V gene data show CDR1 as SGHRS and CDR2 as YFSETQ. CDR3 in amino acids: CASSLGQGNYGYTF. The DNA of the CDR3 is TGCGCCAGCAGCTTGGGGCAGGGCAACTATGGCTACACCTTC.

The chain has TRBV11-2 and TRBJ2-5; no reliable D call. The V end was cut by 5 bases, the J end by 1 base, with 14 bases between. The CDR3 has 15 amino acids. Germline CDR1 and CDR2: SGHAT and FQNNGV. The DNA for the CDR3 is TGTGCCAGCAGCCACTCTTACAACAGCCAAGAGACCCAGTACTTC. Its protein product is CASSHSYNSQETQYF.